The 28 T cell receptor beta chains listed next were all sequenced from one sample in a study of CD8 T cells in ankylosing spondylitis (dated by TCRdb to about 2017). Libraries were made using 5' RACE. The listed sequencing device is Illumina HiSeq 2500. Clones were called with MiXCR by TCRdb after fastp trimmed the public reads at Q25, and only in-frame beta chains were retained. Every distinct CDR3 protein forms one entry, paired with its most common genes and DNA. The sample yields 250,000 to 400,000 distinct CDR3 sequences; 11% were counted once. The biggest ten clones account for roughly 9.1% of the sample. Sequenced material: blood, either unsorted or a sorted T cell fraction (not recorded which). All receptors derive from a female donor with ankylosing spondylitis or in good health (not recorded which).

V and J are TRBV20-1 and TRBJ2-3; 11 positions agree with TRBD2. From germline, CDR1 is DFQATT and CDR2 SNEGSKA (reference sequence). The J segment lost 6 bases and the V segment lost 3 bases, leaving 8 bases of the junction unmatched. CDR3 length: 15 amino acids. The CDR3 spells CSASRSSGRMDTQYF. CDR3 DNA sequence: TGCAGTGCTAGCAGGTCTAGCGGGAGGATGGATACGCAGTATTTT.

V and J are TRBV15 and TRBJ2-5; D call uncertain. CDR3 length equals 12 residues. CDR1 is LNHNV and CDR2 is YYDKDF in the germline V gene (reference sequence). Trimming removed 5 bases from V and 6 bases from J, with 10 bases in between. The CDR3 sequence: CATSASLQTQYF. The CDR3 DNA reads TGTGCCACCAGCGCGTCCCTCCAGACCCAGTACTTC.

In this sample, this clonotype turned up many times. The genes are TRBV10-3 and TRBJ2-5, with 8 bases lining up with TRBD2. Germline V gives CDR1 ENHRY, CDR2 SYGVKD. CDR3 size: 17 residues. J gave up 0 bases and V 3 bases, and 9 bases lay outside the gene matches. CDR3 sequence reads: CAISEGSGGSYQETQYF. The CDR3 DNA reads TGTGCCATCAGTGAAGGGAGCGGGGGCTCGTACCAAGAGACCCAGTACTTC.

This clonotype was found many times. The chain uses TRBV20-1 and TRBJ2-1; no clear D gene. The germline V gene has CDR1 DFQATT and CDR2 SNEGSKA (reference sequence). This CDR3 has 12 residues. V lost 3 bases and J lost 5, with 8 bases in between. CDR3 region: CSASYQHNEQFF. CDR3 nucleotide sequence: TGCAGTGCTAGTTACCAGCACAATGAGCAGTTCTTC.

This chain uses TRBV19 with TRBJ2-2, with unresolved D. The CDR3 is made up of 15 amino acids. Germline CDR1 reads LNHDA; CDR2 reads SQIVND (reference sequence). The V end was cut by 4 bases, the J end by 1 base, with 10 bases between. Written as DNA, the CDR3 is TGTGCCAGTAGTAGAGTGGGGTTGAACACCGGGGAGCTGTTTTTT. Amino acid sequence: CASSRVGLNTGELFF. Full variable domain (remainder filled in from reference TRBV19 and TRBJ2-2): DGGITQSPKYLFRKEGQNVTLSCEQNLNHDAMYWYRQDPGQGLRLIYYSQIVNDFQKGDIAEGYSVSREKKESFPLTVTSAQKNPTAFYLCASSRVGLNTGELFFGEGSRLTVL.

This clonotype was seen many times. The chain carries TRBV20-1 and TRBJ2-5; D call uncertain. Germline CDR1 reads DFQATT; CDR2 reads SNEGSKA (reference sequence). V lost 0 bases and J 3 bases, leaving 8 bases between the germline ends. This CDR3 region has 13 residues. CDR3 coding DNA: TGCAGTGCTAGAGATAGTAGGAAAGAGACCCAGTACTTC. Its translation is CSARDSRKETQYF.

With regard to this clonotype: At one end, the junction sequence differs from germline, possibly due to a read error. The chain is built from TRBV4-2 and TRBJ1-5, with 9 bases fitting TRBD1. The CDR3 has 14 residues. Per the germline V gene, CDR1 is LGHNA and CDR2 is YNFKEQ. The CDR3 loop reads CASSQGQGDQAQHF. The CDR3 nucleotides are TGTGCCAGCAGCCAAGGACAGGGGGATCAGGCCCAGCATTTT.

This clonotype was recorded many times. V and J are TRBV20-1 and TRBJ2-7, with D uncertain. This CDR3 contains 12 residues. The germline CDR1 and CDR2 sequences are DFQATT and SNEGSKA (reference sequence). V lost 3 bases, J lost 2 bases, and 8 bases lay in between. CDR3 region: CSASARTYEQYF. The CDR3 DNA is TGCAGTGCTAGTGCTCGTACCTACGAGCAGTACTTC.

This clonotype occurred many times. V gene TRBV7-9 combines with J gene TRBJ1-5, with a possible D match to TRBD1 (6 bases). The CDR3 has 13 amino acids. Germline V lookup: CDR1 SEHNR, CDR2 FQNEAQ (reference sequence). V lost 10 bases and J 3 bases, leaving 13 bases between the germline ends. The CDR3: CAIDTGNNQPQHF. The CDR3 DNA sequence: TGTGCCATCGATACAGGGAACAATCAGCCCCAGCATTTT.

This clonotype was seen more than once but under ten times. The chain joins TRBV2 to TRBJ2-7, with D tentatively TRBD2 (6 bases). The CDR3 totals 16 residues. Trimming left V 0 bases short and J 3 bases short, with 15 bases between. The germline V gene encodes CDR1 SNHLY and CDR2 FYNNEI. CDR3 sequence (DNA): TGTGCCAGCAGTGAAGCGGGTAGGGGAGGCGGCTACGAGCAGTACTTC. It yields the protein CASSEAGRGGGYEQYF.

The CDR3 sequence: CASRNESRLTYEQYF. The CDR3, as DNA: TGTGCCAGCAGAAACGAAAGCCGGCTAACCTACGAGCAGTACTTC. The genes are TRBV21-1 and TRBJ2-7. TRBV21-1 is labeled a pseudogene. The CDR3 spans 15 residues.

Concerning this clonotype: A much bigger clone sits one base away, suggesting this may be a read error. The chain links TRBV6-5 to TRBJ2-5; 7 bases are shared with TRBD1. The germline V gene has CDR1 MNHEY and CDR2 SVGAGI. The CDR3 contains 14 residues. CDR3 DNA: TGTGCCGGCAGTTATGTGGGACAGAGAGAGACCCAGTACTTC. Translating gives CAGSYVGQRETQYF.

Many counts were recorded for this clonotype. This rearrangement joins TRBV28 to TRBJ2-1; 9 bases are shared with TRBD2. With V trimmed by 4 bases and J by 5 bases, 9 bases remained unmatched. There are 16 residues in the CDR3. Looked up from germline, CDR1 is MDHEN and CDR2 is SYDVKM. The DNA of the CDR3 is TGTGCCAGCAGTTCCCCTAGCGGGAAAAGCCACAATGAGCAGTTCTTC. It translates to CASSSPSGKSHNEQFF.

This clonotype was counted many times. V gene TRBV20-1 combines with J gene TRBJ1-1; a possible D gene is TRBD1 (6 bases). The V end was cut by 6 bases, the J end by 8 bases, with 16 bases between. The germline V gene encodes CDR1 DFQATT and CDR2 SNEGSKA (reference sequence). CDR3 length: 12 residues. CDR3 sequence (DNA): TGCAGTGCGACACGAGGGGGGGCCGAAGCTTTCTTT. This sequence encodes CSATRGGAEAFF.

This clonotype was seen repeatedly, ten times or more. The chain carries TRBV5-1 and TRBJ2-3; 11 bases agree with TRBD2. Germline V gene lookup returns CDR1 SGHRS and CDR2 YFSETQ. This CDR3 has 16 amino acids. V was pared by 1 base and J by 2 bases, with 3 bases of the junction left unmatched. This chain's CDR3 is CASSLTSGGNTDTQYF. CDR3 DNA sequence: TGCGCCAGCAGCTTGACTAGCGGGGGCAACACAGATACGCAGTATTTT.

This clonotype was observed at least ten times. The chain combines TRBV12-3 or TRBV12-4 with TRBJ1-1; tentatively, D is TRBD1 (6 bases). The CDR3 contains 16 residues. Between the trimmed V and J ends, which lost 5 bases and 2 bases, there was a span of 18 bases. The CDR3, as DNA: TGTGCCAGCAGTAACGGACAGTTGGGGGGCAACACTGAAGCTTTCTTT. Translating gives CASSNGQLGGNTEAFF.

This clonotype appeared many times. The chain carries TRBV5-5 and TRBJ2-2, with D perhaps TRBD1 (6 bases). The CDR3 consists of 17 residues. Germline-derived CDR1 and CDR2 are SGHKS and YYEKEE (reference sequence). The V end lost 4 bases, the J end lost 6 bases, and 22 bases lay between the germline ends. The CDR3 DNA follows: TGTGCCAGCAGCCGGACTGATTCTGGGGGCAGGGCCGGGGAGCTGTTTTTT. This encodes CASSRTDSGGRAGELFF.

This clonotype was counted a few times. J is TRBJ1-4 and V is TRBV20-1; D is unresolved. Per the germline V gene, CDR1 is DFQATT and CDR2 is SNEGSKA (reference sequence). This CDR3 comprises 14 residues. V was shortened by 3 bases and J by 9 bases, with 17 bases between the two germline ends. The CDR3 sequence is CSASATLAVKKLFF. Written as DNA, the CDR3 is TGCAGTGCTAGTGCCACGCTGGCGGTAAAAAAACTGTTTTTT.

This clonotype was observed many times. The chain couples TRBV6-2 or TRBV6-3 to TRBJ1-1; 8 bases agree with TRBD1. The CDR3 length is 14 residues. Losses at the gene ends were 2 bases for V and 7 bases for J; bases not matched to a gene: 6. Germline CDR1 is MNHEY and CDR2 is SVGEGT. CDR3 nucleotide sequence: TGTGCCAGCAGTTACACCCAGGGGGCAGGTGAAGCTTTCTTT. Translated, it gives CASSYTQGAGEAFF.

This sequence joins TRBV6-1 and TRBJ2-7; 7 bases fit TRBD1. The CDR3 runs 15 residues. From germline, CDR1 is MNHNS and CDR2 SASEGT. Unmatched junction bases numbered 11, after V lost 6 bases and J lost 3 bases. Here the CDR3 DNA reads TGTGCCAGCAGCTCAATGGGGACAGCACACTACGAGCAGTACTTC. It translates to CASSSMGTAHYEQYF.

In this sample, this clonotype turned up a few times. The V and J genes are TRBV5-1 and TRBJ1-3; D is uncertain. This CDR3 contains 17 residues. Germline values: CDR1 SGHRS, CDR2 YFSETQ. Trimming removed 4 bases from V and 0 bases from J, with 17 bases in between. The CDR3 is CASSPDGRSLSGNTIYF. CDR3 in DNA: TGCGCCAGCAGCCCGGACGGGAGGTCACTCTCTGGAAACACCATATATTTT.

This clonotype was seen repeatedly, ten times or more. J is TRBJ2-1 and V is TRBV6-5, with D maybe TRBD2 (5 bases). This CDR3 is built from 16 residues. Trimming pared 2 bases from V and 0 bases from J, leaving 11 bases between. Germline V gives CDR1 MNHEY, CDR2 SVGAGI. In DNA, the CDR3 is TGTGCCAGCAGTTACGGAGGCACGCGCTCCTACAATGAGCAGTTCTTC. Protein product: CASSYGGTRSYNEQFF.

The chain recombines TRBV18 with TRBJ1-5; D perhaps matches TRBD1 (5 bases). The CDR3 extends over 16 amino acids. Germline assignment: CDR1 KGHSH and CDR2 LQKENI. Deletions cut 3 bases from V and 0 bases from J, with 12 bases between. The CDR3 DNA follows: TGTGCCAGCTCACCGAGGACACCCGATAGCAATCAGCCCCAGCATTTT. Its protein is CASSPRTPDSNQPQHF.

This clonotype was observed at least ten times. The chain has TRBV6-1 and TRBJ2-7; the D gene could be TRBD1 or TRBD2 (7 bases each). The CDR3 covers 14 residues. Germline V gives CDR1 MNHNS, CDR2 SASEGT. V dropped 6 bases and J dropped 4 bases, with 16 bases sitting between them. CDR3 residues: CASSSHQGGYEQYF. DNA for the CDR3: TGTGCCAGCAGCTCTCACCAGGGGGGGTACGAGCAGTACTTC.

This clonotype was found many times. The V gene is TRBV7-2, the J gene TRBJ2-3; 12 bases agree with TRBD2. CDR3 length: 16 amino acids. The J segment lost 3 bases and the V segment lost 1 base, leaving 2 bases of the junction unmatched. Per the germline V gene, CDR1 is SGHTA and CDR2 is FQGNSA. The CDR3: CASSLVGTSGTDTQYF. The CDR3 nucleotides are TGTGCCAGCAGCTTAGTCGGGACTAGCGGGACAGATACGCAGTATTTT.

The V call is TRBV7-8, the J call TRBJ2-3, with D possibly matching TRBD1 (5 bases). Per the germline V gene, CDR1 is SGHVS and CDR2 is FQNEAQ. Deletions cut 7 bases from V and 2 bases from J, with 16 bases between. CDR3 size: 15 residues. In DNA form, the CDR3 reads TGTGCCAGCACCCCAACAGGAGCTCCCACAGATACGCAGTATTTT. Translating it yields CASTPTGAPTDTQYF.

This clonotype was recorded at least ten times. The chain uses TRBV20-1 and TRBJ2-5; 9 bases agree with TRBD1. The CDR3 totals 12 residues. Per germline, CDR1 DFQATT and CDR2 SNEGSKA (reference sequence). The CDR3 region has the DNA TGCAGCCAACCGGGACAGGGAGAGACCCAGTACTTC. Translation: CSQPGQGETQYF.

This clonotype was seen only a few times. The chain links TRBV30 to TRBJ2-7; D gene uncertain. CDR3 length: 12 residues. CDR1 and CDR2 from the germline V gene are GTSNPN and SVGIG (reference sequence). Trimming removed 5 bases from V and 1 base from J, with 9 bases in between. CDR3 sequence reads: CAWQRASYEQYF. CDR3 nucleotide sequence: TGTGCCTGGCAAAGGGCGTCCTACGAGCAGTACTTC.